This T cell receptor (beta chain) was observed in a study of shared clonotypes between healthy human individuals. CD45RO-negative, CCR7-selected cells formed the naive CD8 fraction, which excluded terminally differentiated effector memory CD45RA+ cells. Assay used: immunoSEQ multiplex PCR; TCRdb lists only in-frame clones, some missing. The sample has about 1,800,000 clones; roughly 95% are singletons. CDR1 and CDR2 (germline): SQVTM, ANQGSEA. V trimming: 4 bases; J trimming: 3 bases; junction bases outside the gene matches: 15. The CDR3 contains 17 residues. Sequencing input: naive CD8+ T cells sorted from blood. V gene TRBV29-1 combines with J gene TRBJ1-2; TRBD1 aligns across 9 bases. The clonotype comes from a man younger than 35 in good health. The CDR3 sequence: CSVVEWTGEAGYYGYTF. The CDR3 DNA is TGCAGCGTTGTTGAATGGACAGGGGAGGCCGGGTACTATGGCTACACCTTC.